The text below deals with one TCR beta chain. Antigen unknown. The CDR3 is 12 amino acids. The V gene's germline CDR1 is GTSNPN and CDR2 SVGIG (reference sequence). The J segment lost 5 bases and the V segment lost 4 bases, leaving 1 base of the junction unmatched. This entry is derived from a study of beta chain features in type 1 diabetes. Every isolated RNA sample was fully reverse transcribed, so sequencing captured expressed TCRB transcripts. The method was immunoSEQ multiplex PCR; TCRdb's version includes in-frame clones alone and lacks a portion of them. This sample has around 300,000 clones; around 7.8% occur once, and the top ten carry 1%. General observations from the study: Sequencing from cDNA could over-represent high-TCR-expressing cells. Sampled from patients, naive, central memory and Treg TCRB repertoires appeared more similar than those sampled from healthy donors. TCRB CDR3s from Type 1 diabetes patients were moderately but significantly shorter in all four CD4+ subsets.

Every donor had blood drawn once into heparin, approximately 120 mL on average. The sequence was collected from a woman aged 18-29 years in good health. The chain is built from TRBV30 and TRBJ1-5; 8 bases are a match to TRBD1. Sequences were obtained from central memory CD4+ T cells from blood. The CDR3: CAWNRGYQPQHF. The DNA for the CDR3 is TGTGCCTGGAACAGGGGGTATCAGCCCCAGCATTTT.